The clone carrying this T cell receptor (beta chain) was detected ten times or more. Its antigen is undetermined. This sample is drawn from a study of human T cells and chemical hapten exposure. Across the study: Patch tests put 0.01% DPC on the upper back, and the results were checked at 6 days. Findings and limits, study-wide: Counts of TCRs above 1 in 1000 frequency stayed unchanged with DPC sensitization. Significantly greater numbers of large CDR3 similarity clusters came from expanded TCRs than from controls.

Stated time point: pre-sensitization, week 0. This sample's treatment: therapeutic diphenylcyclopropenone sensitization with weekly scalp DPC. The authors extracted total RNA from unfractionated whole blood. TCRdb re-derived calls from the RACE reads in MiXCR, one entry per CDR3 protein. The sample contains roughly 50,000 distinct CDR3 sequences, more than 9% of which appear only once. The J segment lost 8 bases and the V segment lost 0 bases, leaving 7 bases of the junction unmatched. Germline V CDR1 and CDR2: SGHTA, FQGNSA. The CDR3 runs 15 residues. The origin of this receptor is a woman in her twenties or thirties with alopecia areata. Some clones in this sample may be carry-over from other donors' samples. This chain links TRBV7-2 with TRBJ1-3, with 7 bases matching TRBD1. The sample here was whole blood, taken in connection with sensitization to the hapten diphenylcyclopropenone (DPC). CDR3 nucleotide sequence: TGTGCCAGCAGCTTAGCCCCAGGGGGTGTCGACACCATATATTTT. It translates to CASSLAPGGVDTIYF.